This T cell receptor beta chain appears in the sequencing data of a study of T cell responses to AZD1222 COVID-19 vaccine. Some clones are missing from TCRdb's copy, which holds only in-frame ones; the method was immunoSEQ multiplex PCR. The sample contains about 140,000 clones, approximately 95% of which appear only once. Study findings and constraints: An increase in Spike-specific TCR breadth and depth was observed after two AZD1222 doses. Nearly half of the spike-specific TCRs reportedly recognize variant regions that carry no mutations. None of the repertoires were sampled until the peak T cell response had passed. In a largely white British group with more females than males, clonal diversity was possibly underestimated.

Points on this clone: The antigen is unknown.

Germline CDR1 is MNHEY and CDR2 is SMNVEV (reference sequence). V was pared by 4 bases and J by 5 bases, with 11 bases between. The CDR3 contains 13 residues. This TCR derives from an adult in good health. The chain has TRBV27 and TRBJ1-1; D unresolved. The sequenced sample was peripheral blood, obtained on day 0 of MenACWY control vaccination. DNA of the CDR3: TGTGCCAGCAGTTCATTACCGGGGACTGAAGCTTTCTTT. Translation gives CASSSLPGTEAFF.